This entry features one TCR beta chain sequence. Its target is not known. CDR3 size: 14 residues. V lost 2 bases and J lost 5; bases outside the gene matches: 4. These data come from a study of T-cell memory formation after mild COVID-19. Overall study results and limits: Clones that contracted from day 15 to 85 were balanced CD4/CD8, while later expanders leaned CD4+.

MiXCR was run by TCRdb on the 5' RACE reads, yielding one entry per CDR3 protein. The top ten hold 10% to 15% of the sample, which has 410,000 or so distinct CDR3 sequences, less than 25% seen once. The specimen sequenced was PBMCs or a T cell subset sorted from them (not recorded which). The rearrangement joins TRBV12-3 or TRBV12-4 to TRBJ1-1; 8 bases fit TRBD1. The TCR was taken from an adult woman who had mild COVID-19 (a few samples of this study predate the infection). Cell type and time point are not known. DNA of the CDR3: TGTGCCAGCAGTTTAAGGGACAGGAGGACTGAAGCTTTCTTT. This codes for CASSLRDRRTEAFF.